This TCR beta chain was found in a study of beta chain features in type 1 diabetes. Overall study: Cell yields, gender and age were comparable in patients and healthy donors. Study-wide findings and caveats: Type 1 diabetes patients had VDJ junctions that carried fewer insertions and more deletions.

CDR1 and CDR2 from the germline V gene are ENHRY and SYGVKD. CDR3 size: 14 residues. V dropped 6 bases and J dropped 4; count of bases not matched to a gene: 2. A remark on this clone: Its antigen is unidentified.

Reverse transcription of all isolated RNA meant that expressed TCRB transcripts were sequenced. Sequencing used immunoSEQ multiplex PCR; TCRdb keeps in-frame clones, though not all of them. The sample holds 110,000 to 150,000 clones, about a tenth seen once. V usage is TRBV10-3 and J usage is TRBJ2-2, with TRBD1 matching over 10 bases. The TCR sequence derives from a woman in her thirties or forties in good health. The sequenced material came from central memory CD4+ T cells from blood. The CDR3 nucleotides read TGTGCCATCAGAGGGGACAGGGGCACCGGGGAGCTGTTTTTT. This gives the protein CAIRGDRGTGELFF.